This record concerns one T cell receptor (beta chain) sequence. Sequencing used immunoSEQ multiplex PCR; TCRdb keeps in-frame clones, though not all of them. The data show roughly 150,000 clones, around 84% seen once. The data belong to a study of blood T cell repertoires in COVID-19. Looking at the study overall: T cells, B-cell-depleted T cells, or PBMCs supplied cDNA or gDNA.

CDR3 length: 15 amino acids. Germline V gives CDR1 LNHNV, CDR2 YYDKDF (reference sequence). The V gene lost 0 bases and the J gene lost 4 bases, with 12 bases spanning the gap. V usage is TRBV15 and J usage is TRBJ1-1, with D perhaps TRBD1 (5 bases). What was sequenced was peripheral blood. The sequence came from a woman aged 45-59 years with acute or convalescent COVID-19. CDR3 nucleotides: TGTGCCACCAGCAGAGATCCAGGGTTGACCACTGAAGCTTTCTTT. This translates into CATSRDPGLTTEAFF.